One and the same sample provided the 14 T cell receptor beta chains below, sequenced in a study of cytomegalovirus exposure and HLA in healthy donors (TCRdb year 2017). The protocol used for the library was the immunoSEQ multiplex PCR assay. TCRdb mirrors the immuneACCESS table, restricted to in-frame sequences. Some clones are absent from its copies; in checked studies, under half trace to an unresolved V gene, and the reason for the others is unknown. This sample holds approximately 240,000 clones; just over 90% were observed only once. The top ten clonotypes cover about 1% of the sample. Specimen: PBMCs. The receptors derive from a woman under 30 in good health and CMV-seronegative.

The chain couples TRBV11-2 to TRBJ1-2; tentative D call: TRBD1 (6 bases). The CDR3 covers 14 residues. Germline CDR1 SGHAT, CDR2 FQNNGV. V shed 0 bases and J shed 3 bases, with 8 bases lying between them. The CDR3 DNA reads as TGTGCCAGCAGCTTAGATTCAGGGGACTATGGCTACACCTTC. The encoded protein is CASSLDSGDYGYTF. Filled out from reference TRBV11-2 and TRBJ1-2, the complete variable domain reads EAGVAQSPRYKIIEKRQSVAFWCNPISGHATLYWYQQILGQGPKLLIQFQNNGVVDDSQLPKDRFSAERLKGVDSTLKIQPAKLEDSAVYLCASSLDSGDYGYTFGSGTRLTVV.

The genes are TRBV28 and TRBJ2-5; a weak D match, TRBD1 (5 bases). V lost 6 bases and J 6 bases, leaving 14 bases between the germline ends. Germline CDR1 reads MDHEN; CDR2 reads SYDVKM. The CDR3 runs to 13 residues. CDR3 protein: CASSPVGRQTQYF. The CDR3 DNA follows: TGTGCCAGCAGCCCCGTGGGGCGGCAGACCCAGTACTTC.

The chain carries TRBV5-1 and TRBJ2-2; TRBD2 might be the D (5 bases). The CDR3 covers 17 residues. In germline, CDR1 is SGHRS, CDR2 YFSETQ. V gave up 1 base and J gave up 3 bases, with 16 bases separating them. The CDR3 bases are TGCGCCAGCAGCTTGCGAGTTAGCCCGAGGGACACCGGGGAGCTGTTTTTT. Translating it yields CASSLRVSPRDTGELFF.

The count of this clone is one. The genes are TRBV6-5 and TRBJ1-1; D call uncertain. The CDR3 contains 13 residues. Germline-derived CDR1 and CDR2 are MNHEY and SVGAGI. The V end lost 5 bases, the J end lost 6 bases, and 13 bases lay between the germline ends. CDR3 nucleotides: TGTGCCAGCAGTCTAAATGGAGCGGCTGAAGCTTTCTTT. Translated: CASSLNGAAEAFF.

The DNA for the CDR3 is TGTGCCATCAGTGAGTCAAATGGACAAGGGGCCCAGCCCCAGCATTTT. As protein: CAISESNGQGAQPQHF. This chain uses TRBV10-3 with TRBJ1-5; D perhaps matches TRBD1 (5 bases). CDR1 and CDR2 (germline): ENHRY, SYGVKD. The CDR3 totals 16 residues. V was pared by 0 bases and J by 7 bases, with 16 bases between.

V and J are TRBV28 and TRBJ2-7; tentatively, D is TRBD1 (7 bases). CDR3 size: 15 residues. CDR1 is MDHEN and CDR2 is SYDVKM in the germline V gene. Trimming left V 7 bases short and J 3 bases short, with 19 bases between. CDR3 DNA: TGTGCCAGCACGCGTACGTCAGGGGGGATCTACGAGCAGTACTTC. Its translation is CASTRTSGGIYEQYF.

This clone was observed once. The CDR3 is CASSLGYRGLGDSGANVLTF. CDR3 bases: TGTGCCAGCAGTTTAGGGTACAGGGGTTTGGGAGACTCTGGGGCCAACGTCCTGACTTTC. This sequence joins TRBV28 and TRBJ2-6, with TRBD1 identical over 7 bases. The V and J ends lost 2 bases and 0 bases, in that order; junction bases with no gene match: 13. From germline, CDR1 is MDHEN and CDR2 SYDVKM. This CDR3 has 20 residues. Together with reference TRBV28 and TRBJ2-6, the CDR3 gives the full variable domain: DVKVTQSSRYLVKRTGEKVFLECVQDMDHENMFWYRQDPGLGLRLIYFSYDVKMKEKGDIPEGYSVSREKKERFSLILESASTNQTSMYLCASSLGYRGLGDSGANVLTFGAGSRLTVL.

The chain employs TRBV6-5 and TRBJ2-5, with TRBD2 identical over 7 bases. Germline V gives CDR1 MNHEY, CDR2 SVGAGI. CDR3 length: 13 residues. Losses at the gene ends were 6 bases for V and 3 bases for J; bases not matched to a gene: 4. CDR3: CASRRLAEETQYF. Here the CDR3 DNA reads TGTGCCAGCAGAAGGCTAGCGGAAGAGACCCAGTACTTC.

This chain joins TRBV6-1 and TRBJ2-7, with 9 nucleotides matching TRBD1. V dropped 8 bases and J dropped 3; count of bases not matched to a gene: 2. Germline V gene sequence: CDR1 MNHNS, CDR2 SASEGT. This CDR3 spans 12 amino acids. The CDR3 sequence: CASGTGNYEQYF. The CDR3 DNA sequence: TGTGCCAGCGGGACAGGGAACTACGAGCAGTACTTC.

This clone has a single count. The J gene is TRBJ2-1, the V gene TRBV10-3; no definite D call. This CDR3 comprises 17 residues. Trimming removed 6 bases from V and 9 bases from J, with 27 bases in between. Looked up from germline, CDR1 is ENHRY and CDR2 is SYGVKD. The CDR3: CAIRKRDGIRVPGEQFF. The CDR3 nucleotides read TGTGCCATCAGGAAGAGAGACGGTATCCGAGTCCCGGGTGAGCAGTTCTTC.

This clone has only a few counts. This chain uses TRBV4-2 with TRBJ2-6, with D perhaps TRBD2 (6 bases). Germline CDR1 is LGHNA and CDR2 is YNFKEQ. The CDR3 length is 16 residues. The germline V and J ends were trimmed by 0 bases and 0 bases, with 6 bases remaining between them. The CDR3 region has the DNA TGTGCCAGCAGCCAAGAGCGGGGCTCTGGGGCCAACGTCCTGACTTTC. Translated: CASSQERGSGANVLTF.

The chain carries TRBV2 and TRBJ1-5; D ambiguous. The CDR3 has 11 amino acids. The V gene's germline CDR1 is SNHLY and CDR2 FYNNEI. Trimming took 8 bases from V and 6 from J, leaving 8 bases between them. For the CDR3, the DNA is TGTGCCAGCGGAGTCAGTCAGCCCCAGCATTTT. It specifies CASGVSQPQHF.

The chain has TRBV27 and TRBJ1-3; D not certain. Trimming took 5 bases from V and 5 from J, leaving 16 bases between them. Germline CDR1 MNHEY, CDR2 SMNVEV (reference sequence). The CDR3 covers 15 residues. CDR3 DNA: TGTGCCAGCAGTGACGCCGAAAGGGAGAGAAACACCATATATTTT. It yields the protein CASSDAERERNTIYF.

V usage is TRBV2 and J usage is TRBJ1-5, with D hard to call. Germline lookup yields CDR1 SNHLY and CDR2 FYNNEI. The CDR3 is 12 residues long. V was clipped by 2 bases and J by 15 bases, with 14 bases between them. The CDR3 spells CASSESRHAPHF. The DNA of the CDR3 is TGTGCCAGCAGTGAAAGCCGACACGCTCCGCATTTT.